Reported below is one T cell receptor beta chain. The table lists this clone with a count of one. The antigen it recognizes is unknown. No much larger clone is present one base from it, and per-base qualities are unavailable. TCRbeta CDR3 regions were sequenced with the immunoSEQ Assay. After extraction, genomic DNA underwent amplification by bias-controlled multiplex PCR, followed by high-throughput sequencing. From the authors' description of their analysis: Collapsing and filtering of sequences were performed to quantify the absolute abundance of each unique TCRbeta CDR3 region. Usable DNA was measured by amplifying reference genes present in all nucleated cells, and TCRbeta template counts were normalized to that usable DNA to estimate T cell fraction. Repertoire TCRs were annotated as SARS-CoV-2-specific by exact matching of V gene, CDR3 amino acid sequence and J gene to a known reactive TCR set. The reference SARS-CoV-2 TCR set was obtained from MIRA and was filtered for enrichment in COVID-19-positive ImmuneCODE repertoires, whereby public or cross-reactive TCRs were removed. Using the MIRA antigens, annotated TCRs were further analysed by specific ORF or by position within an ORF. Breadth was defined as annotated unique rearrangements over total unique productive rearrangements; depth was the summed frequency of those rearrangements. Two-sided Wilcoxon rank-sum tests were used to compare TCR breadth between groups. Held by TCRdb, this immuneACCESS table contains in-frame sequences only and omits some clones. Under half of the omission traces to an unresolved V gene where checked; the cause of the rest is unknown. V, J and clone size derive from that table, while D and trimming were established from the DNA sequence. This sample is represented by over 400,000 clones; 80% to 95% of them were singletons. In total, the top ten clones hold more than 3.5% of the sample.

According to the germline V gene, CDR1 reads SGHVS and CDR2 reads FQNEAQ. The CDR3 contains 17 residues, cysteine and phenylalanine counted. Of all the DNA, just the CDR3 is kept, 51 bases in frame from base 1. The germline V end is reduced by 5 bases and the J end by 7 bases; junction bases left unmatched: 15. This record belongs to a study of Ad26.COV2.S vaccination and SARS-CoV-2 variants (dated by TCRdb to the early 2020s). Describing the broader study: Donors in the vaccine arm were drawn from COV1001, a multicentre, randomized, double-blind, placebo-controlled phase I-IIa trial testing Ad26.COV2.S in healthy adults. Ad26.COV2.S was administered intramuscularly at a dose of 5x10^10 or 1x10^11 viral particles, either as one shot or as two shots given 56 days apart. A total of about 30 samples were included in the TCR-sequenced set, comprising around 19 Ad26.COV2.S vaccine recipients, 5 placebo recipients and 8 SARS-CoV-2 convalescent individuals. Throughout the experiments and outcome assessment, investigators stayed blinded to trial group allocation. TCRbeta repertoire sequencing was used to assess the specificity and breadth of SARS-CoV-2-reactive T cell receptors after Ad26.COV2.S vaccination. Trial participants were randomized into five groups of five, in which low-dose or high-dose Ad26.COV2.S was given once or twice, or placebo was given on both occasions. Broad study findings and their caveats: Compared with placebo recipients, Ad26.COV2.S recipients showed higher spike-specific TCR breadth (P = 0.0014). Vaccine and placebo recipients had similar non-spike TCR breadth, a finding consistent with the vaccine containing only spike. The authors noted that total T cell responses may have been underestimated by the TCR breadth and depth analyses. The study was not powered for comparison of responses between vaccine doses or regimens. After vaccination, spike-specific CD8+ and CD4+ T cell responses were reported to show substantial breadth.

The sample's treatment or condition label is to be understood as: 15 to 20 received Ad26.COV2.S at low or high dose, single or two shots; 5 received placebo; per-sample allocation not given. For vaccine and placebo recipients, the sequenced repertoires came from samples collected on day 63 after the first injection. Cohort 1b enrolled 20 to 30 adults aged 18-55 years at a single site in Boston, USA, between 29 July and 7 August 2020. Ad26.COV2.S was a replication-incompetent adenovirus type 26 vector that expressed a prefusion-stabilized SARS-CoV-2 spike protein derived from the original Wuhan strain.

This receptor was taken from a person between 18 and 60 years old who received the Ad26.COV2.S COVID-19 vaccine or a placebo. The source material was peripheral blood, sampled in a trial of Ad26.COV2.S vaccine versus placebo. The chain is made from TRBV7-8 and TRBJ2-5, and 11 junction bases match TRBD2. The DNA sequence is TGTGCCAGCAGCGACACTAGCGGGAGTTCGATCCGGGCGACCCAGTACTTC. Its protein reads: CASSDTSGSSIRATQYF.